The sequence of this T cell receptor (beta chain) was determined in a study of early T cells in non-severe SARS-CoV-2 infection (TCRdb year 2021). The study in broad terms: TCR sequencing used bulk RNA from unsorted whole blood, so alpha and beta chains could not be paired.

CDR1 and CDR2 were assigned from the germline V gene as SGDLS and YYNGEE. Trimming at the junction amounts to 3 bases on V and 2 bases on J, and the germline ends lie 17 bases apart. The CDR3 contains 16 residues, cysteine and phenylalanine counted. Only the CDR3 DNA is retained, 48 bases long and in frame from the first base. Beyond this particular receptor, the publication reports: VDJdb matching was skewed toward anti-spike CD8 responses and likely underestimated virus-specific expansions by missing private and CD4 specificities.

Libraries were prepared through 5' RACE. Sequencer: NextSeq 500. In the TCR library protocol, unique molecular identifiers were attached to individual cDNA molecules to correct for PCR bias and sequencing error. Sequencing covered both TCR alpha and beta chains, and within each sample the abundances of alpha and beta sequences were tightly co-correlated. The paper's data handling went like this. Decombinator V4 was used to annotate TCR sequences for V gene, J gene and CDR3. Expanded TCRs were defined as changing significantly between any two time points under a Poisson model with p below 0.0001. TCR abundances were normalised to the total number of TCRs sequenced per sample and were expressed as counts per million. MAIT TCRs were defined by TRAV1-2 paired with TRAJ12, TRAJ20 or TRAJ33, and iNKT TCRs by TRAV10 paired with TRAJ18. A search of VDJdb, accessed on 1 November 2021, was run for TCRs annotated to CMV, EBV and SARS-CoV-2, with TCRs annotated for multiple antigens excluded. Starting from the raw public reads, TCRdb applied fastp trimming at Q25, assembled clones with MiXCR and retained in-frame beta chains. When rows share a CDR3 protein, they turn into one entry using the most common DNA and genes. The V and J calls here are based on TCRdb, not the publication. Across this sample there are tens of thousands of distinct CDR3 sequences, with around 5% seen only once. Of the sample, around 3.7% falls within the top ten clones.

A case-control design nested within a healthcare worker cohort in London, UK, was used, with weekly nasopharyngeal swab PCR tests and blood sampling performed. Between 23 and 31 March 2020, the week of the UK lockdown, healthcare workers were enrolled and then followed up weekly for as long as 16 weeks. This clonotype was counted between two and nine times. Its antigen is still unknown. Qualities for individual bases were not recorded, and no much larger clone is one base off. In this chain, TRBV9 is recombined with TRBJ2-5; TRBD2 could be the D gene, as 6 bases match. Sequencing was done on a sample of whole blood. The receptor comes from an adult who was a healthcare worker with PCR-confirmed SARS-CoV-2 infection or an uninfected control (not recorded which). The DNA is TGTGCCAGCAGCGGCCGAACCGGGACTTCTCAAGAGACCCAGTACTTC. Its protein is CASSGRTGTSQETQYF.